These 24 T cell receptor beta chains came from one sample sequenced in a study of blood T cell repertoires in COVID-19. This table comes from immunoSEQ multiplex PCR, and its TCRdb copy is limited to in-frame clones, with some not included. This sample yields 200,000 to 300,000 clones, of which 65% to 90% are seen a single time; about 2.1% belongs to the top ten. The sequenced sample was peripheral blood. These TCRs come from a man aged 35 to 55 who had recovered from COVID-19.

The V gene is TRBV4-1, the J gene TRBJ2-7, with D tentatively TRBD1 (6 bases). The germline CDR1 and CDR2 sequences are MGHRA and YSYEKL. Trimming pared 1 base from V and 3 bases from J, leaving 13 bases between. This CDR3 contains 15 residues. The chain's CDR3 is CASSQAQGTYYEQYF. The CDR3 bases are TGCGCCAGCAGCCAAGCGCAGGGGACATACTACGAGCAGTACTTC.

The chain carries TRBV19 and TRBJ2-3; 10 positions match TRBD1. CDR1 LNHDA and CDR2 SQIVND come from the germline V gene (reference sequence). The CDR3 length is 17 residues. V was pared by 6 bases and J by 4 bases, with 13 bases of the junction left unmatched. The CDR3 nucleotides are TGTGCCAGTAGCCCTACCGGACAGGGGGGCATGGCAGATACGCAGTATTTT. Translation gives CASSPTGQGGMADTQYF.

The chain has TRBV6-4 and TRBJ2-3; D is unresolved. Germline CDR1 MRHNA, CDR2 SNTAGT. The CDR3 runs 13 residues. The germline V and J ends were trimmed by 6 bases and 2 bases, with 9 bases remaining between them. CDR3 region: CASSQKNTDTQYF. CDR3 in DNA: TGTGCCAGCAGCCAGAAAAACACAGATACGCAGTATTTT.

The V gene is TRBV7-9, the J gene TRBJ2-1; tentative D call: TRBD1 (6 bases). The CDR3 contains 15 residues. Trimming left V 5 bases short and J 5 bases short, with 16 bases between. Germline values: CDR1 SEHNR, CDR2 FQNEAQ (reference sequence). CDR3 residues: CASSGVGGTHNEQFF. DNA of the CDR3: TGTGCCAGCAGCGGGGTTGGGGGCACACACAATGAGCAGTTCTTC.

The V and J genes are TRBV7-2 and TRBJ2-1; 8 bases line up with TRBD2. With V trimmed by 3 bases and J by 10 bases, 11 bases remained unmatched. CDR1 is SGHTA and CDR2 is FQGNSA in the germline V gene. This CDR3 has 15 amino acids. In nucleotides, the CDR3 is TGTGCCAGCAGCTTCCCCCGGCCCCGGGGGGGGGAGCAGTTCTTC. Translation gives CASSFPRPRGGEQFF.

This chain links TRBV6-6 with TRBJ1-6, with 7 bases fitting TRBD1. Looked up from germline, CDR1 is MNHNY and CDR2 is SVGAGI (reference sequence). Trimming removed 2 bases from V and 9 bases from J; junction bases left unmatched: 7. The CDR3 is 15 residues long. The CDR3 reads CASSYAGTAGSPLHF. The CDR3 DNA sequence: TGTGCCAGCAGTTACGCCGGGACAGCGGGTTCACCCCTCCACTTT.

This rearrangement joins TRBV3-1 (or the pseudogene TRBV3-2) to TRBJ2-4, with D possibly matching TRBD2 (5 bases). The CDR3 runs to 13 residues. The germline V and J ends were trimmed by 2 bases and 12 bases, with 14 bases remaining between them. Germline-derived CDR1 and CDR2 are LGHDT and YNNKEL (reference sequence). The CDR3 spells CASSQSGLQPQYF. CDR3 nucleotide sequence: TGTGCCAGCAGCCAATCTGGACTCCAACCTCAGTACTTC.

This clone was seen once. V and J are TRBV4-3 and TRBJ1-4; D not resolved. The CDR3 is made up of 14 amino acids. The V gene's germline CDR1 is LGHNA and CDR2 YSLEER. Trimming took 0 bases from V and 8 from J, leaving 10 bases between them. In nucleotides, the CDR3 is TGCGCCAGCAGCCAAGATCGGGGTCGGGAAAAACTGTTTTTT. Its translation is CASSQDRGREKLFF.

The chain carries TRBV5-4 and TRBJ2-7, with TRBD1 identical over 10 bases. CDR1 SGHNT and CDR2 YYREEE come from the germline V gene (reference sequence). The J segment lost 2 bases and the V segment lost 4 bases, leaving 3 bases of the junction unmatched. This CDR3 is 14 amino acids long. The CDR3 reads CASSRGQGAYEQYF. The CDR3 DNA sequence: TGTGCCAGCAGCCGCGGACAGGGGGCCTACGAGCAGTACTTC.

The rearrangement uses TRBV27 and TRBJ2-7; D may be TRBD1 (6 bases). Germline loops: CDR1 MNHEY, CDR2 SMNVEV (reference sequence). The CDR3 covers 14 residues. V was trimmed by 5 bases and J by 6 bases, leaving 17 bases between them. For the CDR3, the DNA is TGTGCCAGCAGTGATACAGGGTATCCCTTCGAGCAGTACTTC. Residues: CASSDTGYPFEQYF.

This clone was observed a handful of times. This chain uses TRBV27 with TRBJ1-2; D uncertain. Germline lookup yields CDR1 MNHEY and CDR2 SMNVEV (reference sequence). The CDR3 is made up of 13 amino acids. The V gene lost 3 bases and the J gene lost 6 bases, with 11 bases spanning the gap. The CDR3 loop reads CASSLIIGDGYTF. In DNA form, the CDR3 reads TGTGCCAGCAGTTTGATTATCGGGGATGGCTACACCTTC.

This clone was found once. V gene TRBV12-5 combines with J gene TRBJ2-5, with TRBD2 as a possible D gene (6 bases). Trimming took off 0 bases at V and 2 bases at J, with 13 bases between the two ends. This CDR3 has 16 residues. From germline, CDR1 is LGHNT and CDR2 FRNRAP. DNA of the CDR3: TGTGCTAGTGGTTTGGTTGTGGGGGAGGTACAAGAGACCCAGTACTTC. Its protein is CASGLVVGEVQETQYF.

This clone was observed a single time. CDR3 loop: CAWGSGGAVDTQYF. The CDR3 region has the DNA TGTGCCTGGGGGAGCGGGGGGGCAGTAGATACGCAGTATTTT. This rearrangement joins TRBV30 to TRBJ2-3; 10 bases are shared with TRBD2. This CDR3 has 14 amino acids. V lost 5 bases and J lost 5; bases outside the gene matches: 7. Germline-derived CDR1 and CDR2 are GTSNPN and SVGIG (reference sequence). Looking up the rest from reference TRBV30 and TRBJ2-3 gives the full variable domain: SQTIHQWPATLVQPVGSPLSLECTVEGTSNPNLYWYRQAAGRGLQLLFYSVGIGQISSEVPQNLSASRPQDRQFILSSKKLLLSDSGFYLCAWGSGGAVDTQYFGPGTRLTVL.

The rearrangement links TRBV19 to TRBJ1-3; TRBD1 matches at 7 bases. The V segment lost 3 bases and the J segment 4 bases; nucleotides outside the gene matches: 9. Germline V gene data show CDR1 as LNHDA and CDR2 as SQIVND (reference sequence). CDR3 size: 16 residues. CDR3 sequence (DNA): TGTGCCAGTAGTATTGGTAGCGGGACAGCCGGAAACACCATATATTTT. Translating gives CASSIGSGTAGNTIYF.

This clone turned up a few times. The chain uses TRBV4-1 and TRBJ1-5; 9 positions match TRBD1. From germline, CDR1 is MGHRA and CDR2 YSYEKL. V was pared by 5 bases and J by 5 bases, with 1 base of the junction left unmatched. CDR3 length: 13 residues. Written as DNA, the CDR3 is TGCGCCAGCAGCTGGGACAGGGATCAGCCCCAGCATTTT. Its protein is CASSWDRDQPQHF.

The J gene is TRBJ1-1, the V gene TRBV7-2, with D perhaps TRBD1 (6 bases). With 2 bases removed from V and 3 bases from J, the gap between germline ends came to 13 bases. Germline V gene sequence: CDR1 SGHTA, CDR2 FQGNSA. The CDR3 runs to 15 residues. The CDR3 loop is CASSLTETGYTEAFF. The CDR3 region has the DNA TGTGCCAGCAGCTTAACCGAAACAGGGTACACTGAAGCTTTCTTT. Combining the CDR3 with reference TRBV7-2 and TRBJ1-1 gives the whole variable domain GAGVSQSPSNKVTEKGKDVELRCDPISGHTALYWYRQSLGQGLEFLIYFQGNSAPDKSGLPSDRFSAERTGGSVSTLTIQRTQQEDSAVYLCASSLTETGYTEAFFGQGTRLTVV.

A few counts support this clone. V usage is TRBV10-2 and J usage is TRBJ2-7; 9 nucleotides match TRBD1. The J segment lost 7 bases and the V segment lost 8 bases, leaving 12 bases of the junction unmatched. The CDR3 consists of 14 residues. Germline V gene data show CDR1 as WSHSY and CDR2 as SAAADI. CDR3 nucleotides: TGCGCCAGCGGCCTCATCGGGACAGGGAATGAGCAGTACTTC. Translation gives CASGLIGTGNEQYF.

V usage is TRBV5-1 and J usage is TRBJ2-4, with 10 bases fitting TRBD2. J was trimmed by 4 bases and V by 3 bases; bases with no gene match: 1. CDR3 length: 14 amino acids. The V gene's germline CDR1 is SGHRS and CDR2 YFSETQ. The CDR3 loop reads CASSSLAGKNIQYF. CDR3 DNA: TGCGCCAGCAGCTCACTAGCGGGGAAAAACATTCAGTACTTC.

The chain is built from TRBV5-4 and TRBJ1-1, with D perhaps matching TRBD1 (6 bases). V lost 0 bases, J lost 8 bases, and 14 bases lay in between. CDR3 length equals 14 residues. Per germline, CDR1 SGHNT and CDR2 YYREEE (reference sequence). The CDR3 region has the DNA TGTGCCAGCAGCTTGGGGGGGCAGGGCAGGGAAGCTTTCTTT. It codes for CASSLGGQGREAFF.

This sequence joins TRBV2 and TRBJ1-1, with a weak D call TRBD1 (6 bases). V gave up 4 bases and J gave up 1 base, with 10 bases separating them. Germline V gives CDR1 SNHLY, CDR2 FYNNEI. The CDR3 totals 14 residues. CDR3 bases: TGTGCCAGCAGTGGTGACAGGTCGAACACTGAAGCTTTCTTT. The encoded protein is CASSGDRSNTEAFF.

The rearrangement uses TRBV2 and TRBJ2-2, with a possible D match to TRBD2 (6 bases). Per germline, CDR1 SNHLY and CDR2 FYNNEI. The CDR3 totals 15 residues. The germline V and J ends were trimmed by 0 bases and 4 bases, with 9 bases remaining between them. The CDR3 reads CASSEAGGLTGELFF. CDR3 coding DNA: TGTGCCAGCAGTGAAGCTGGGGGACTCACCGGGGAGCTGTTTTTT.

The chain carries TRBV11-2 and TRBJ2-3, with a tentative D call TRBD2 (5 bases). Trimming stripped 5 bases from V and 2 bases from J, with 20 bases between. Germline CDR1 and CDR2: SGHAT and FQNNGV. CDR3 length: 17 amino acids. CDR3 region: CASSPGIRGRDTDTQYF. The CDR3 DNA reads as TGTGCCAGCAGCCCAGGAATTCGGGGTCGGGACACAGATACGCAGTATTTT.

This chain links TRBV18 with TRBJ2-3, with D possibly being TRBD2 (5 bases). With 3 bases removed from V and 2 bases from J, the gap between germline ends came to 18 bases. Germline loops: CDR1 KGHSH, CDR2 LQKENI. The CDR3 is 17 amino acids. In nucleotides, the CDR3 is TGTGCCAGCTCACCCTTTTCGATTGAGCGGATCACAGATACGCAGTATTTT. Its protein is CASSPFSIERITDTQYF.

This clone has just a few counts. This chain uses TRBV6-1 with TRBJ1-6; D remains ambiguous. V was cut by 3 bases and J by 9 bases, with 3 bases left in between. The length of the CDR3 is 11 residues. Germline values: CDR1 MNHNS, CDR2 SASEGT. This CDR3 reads CASSESSPLHF. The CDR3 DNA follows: TGTGCCAGCAGTGAGAGTTCACCCCTCCACTTT.